Presented here are 9 T cell receptor beta chains from one specimen sequenced in a study of T cell responses to AZD1222 COVID-19 vaccine. This table comes from immunoSEQ multiplex PCR, and its TCRdb copy is limited to in-frame clones, with some not included. The sample consists of under 150,000 clones, approximately 85% of them appearing once. The specimen was peripheral blood, collected 28 days after the second dose of the MenACWY control vaccine. These receptors all stem from an adult who received the MenACWY meningococcal vaccine as a control.

This clone appeared once. This chain uses TRBV6-5 with TRBJ2-2; D tentatively fits TRBD1 or TRBD2 (5 bases each). Germline V CDR1 and CDR2: MNHEY, SVGAGI. The CDR3 is 13 residues long. Trimming took 3 bases from V and 6 from J, leaving 8 bases between them. CDR3 region: CASSYLGPGELFF. As DNA, the CDR3 is TGTGCCAGCAGTTATCTGGGACCCGGGGAGCTGTTTTTT.

This chain links TRBV21-1 with TRBJ1-2; TRBD1, the D gene given by the table, was not confirmed from the DNA. TRBV21-1 is labeled a pseudogene. CDR3 length: 12 amino acids. This CDR3 reads CASSKEGVGYTF. CDR3 DNA sequence: TGTGCCAGCAGCAAAGAAGGGGTCGGCTACACCTTC.

The genes are TRBV11-2 and TRBJ2-3; 7 nucleotides line up with TRBD2. CDR1 and CDR2 (germline): SGHAT, FQNNGV. This CDR3 has 14 residues. V shed 6 bases, J shed 7 bases, and the junction held 10 bases outside the gene matches. CDR3 protein: CASSFIRREHTQYF. The CDR3 nucleotides read TGTGCCAGCAGTTTTATTCGGCGGGAGCATACGCAGTATTTT.

This clone appeared a single time. The chain combines TRBV28 with TRBJ2-7; no definite D call. Trimming removed 4 bases from V and 5 bases from J, with 9 bases in between. The CDR3 has 12 amino acids. From germline, CDR1 is MDHEN and CDR2 SYDVKM. The DNA for the CDR3 is TGTGCCAGCAGTTCCCTGGACCACGAGCAGTACGTC. As protein: CASSSLDHEQYV.

This chain joins TRBV19 and TRBJ1-1; D not certain. The length of the CDR3 is 15 residues. Germline values: CDR1 LNHDA, CDR2 SQIVND (reference sequence). The V end was cut by 1 base, the J end by 9 bases, with 18 bases between. CDR3 loop: CASSIVWAGGLKAFF. The CDR3 DNA reads TGTGCCAGTAGTATAGTCTGGGCGGGCGGCCTTAAAGCTTTCTTT.

The chain uses TRBV7-2 and TRBJ2-7, with 7 bases that match TRBD2. Germline CDR1 reads SGHTA; CDR2 reads FQGNSA. The CDR3 totals 13 residues. V was pared by 2 bases and J by 3 bases, with 1 base of the junction left unmatched. CDR3 DNA sequence: TGTGCCAGCAGCTTACGGGGGGTCTACGAGCAGTACTTC. This translates into CASSLRGVYEQYF.

This chain links TRBV24-1 with TRBJ1-2; the D gene is possibly TRBD1 (6 bases). CDR1 and CDR2 from the germline V gene are KGHDR and SFDVKD. This CDR3 is built from 17 residues. V gave up 9 bases and J gave up 4 bases, with 26 bases separating them. The chain's CDR3 is CATSIGGDLGEVYGYTF. The CDR3 region has the DNA TGTGCCACCTCTATCGGGGGCGACCTCGGTGAAGTCTATGGCTACACCTTC.

The CDR3 nucleotides are TGTGCCAGCAGGCCCGGCAGTTCCTACGAGCAGTACTTC. Its protein product is CASRPGSSYEQYF. The J gene is TRBJ2-7, the V gene TRBV11-1; D remains ambiguous. The CDR3 consists of 13 residues. The V end was cut by 6 bases, the J end by 1 base, with 10 bases between. Germline CDR1 and CDR2: SGHAT and FQDESV (reference sequence).

The rearrangement joins TRBV6-5 to TRBJ1-1; TRBD1 matches at 11 bases. J was trimmed by 6 bases and V by 6 bases; bases with no gene match: 3. The CDR3 has 13 residues. Germline CDR1 and CDR2: MNHEY and SVGAGI. The CDR3 region is CASRGTGGPEAFF. Written as DNA, the CDR3 is TGTGCCAGCAGAGGGACAGGGGGGCCTGAAGCTTTCTTT.